This T cell receptor beta chain was obtained from a study of OX40 agonist ivuxolimab in advanced cancers. For the study at large: Patients in dose escalation had liver, melanoma, kidney or head and neck cancers. Approximately 41% of patients had received prior checkpoint inhibitor therapy.

This CDR3 has 13 residues. The germline CDR1 and CDR2 sequences are GTSNPN and SVGIG (reference sequence). J lost 2 bases, V lost 5 bases, and 2 bases had no gene match. The timepoints at which blood was sampled were baseline, cycle 4 day 1, and cycle 7 day 1. The table came from immunoSEQ multiplex PCR; TCRdb's copy has only in-frame clones and leaves some out. This sample yields some 25,000 clones, of which approximately 79% are seen a single time; 20% to 30% belongs to the top ten. The rearrangement joins TRBV30 to TRBJ1-5, with TRBD1 matching over 8 bases. Material: CD4+ or CD8+ T cells sorted from blood, obtained in a trial of the OX40 agonist ivuxolimab. The sequence was obtained from an adult with an advanced solid tumor such as melanoma, head and neck, liver or kidney cancer. The CDR3 DNA reads TGTGCCTGGGAGACAGGGGGCAATCAGCCCCAGCATTTT. Translating gives CAWETGGNQPQHF.